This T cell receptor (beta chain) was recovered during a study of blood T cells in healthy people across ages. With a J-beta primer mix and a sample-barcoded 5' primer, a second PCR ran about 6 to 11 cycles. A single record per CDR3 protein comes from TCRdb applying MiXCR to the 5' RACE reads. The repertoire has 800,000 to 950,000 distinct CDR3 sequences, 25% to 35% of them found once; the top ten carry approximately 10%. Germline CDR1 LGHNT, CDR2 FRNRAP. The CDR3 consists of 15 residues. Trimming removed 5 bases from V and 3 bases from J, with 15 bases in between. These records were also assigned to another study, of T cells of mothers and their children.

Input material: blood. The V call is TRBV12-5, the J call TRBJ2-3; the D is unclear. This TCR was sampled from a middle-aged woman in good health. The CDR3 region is CASGPVGRWTDTQYF. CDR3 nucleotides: TGTGCTAGTGGTCCCGTAGGCCGGTGGACAGATACGCAGTATTTT.